One sample yielded the 7 T cell receptor beta chains listed below, sequenced in a study of beta chain features in type 1 diabetes. The isolated RNA, all of it, was reverse transcribed, so expressed TCRB transcripts were what got sequenced. TCRdb keeps only in-frame clones here, not all; method: immunoSEQ multiplex PCR. The sample comprises about 16,000 clones, 45% to 55% of which are singletons, and less than 0.55% rests with the top ten. Sequencing input: stem cell memory CD4+ T cells from blood. These receptor sequences come from a woman in her late teens or twenties in good health.

The chain has TRBV2 and TRBJ1-2; D perhaps matches TRBD1 (5 bases). V was clipped by 1 base and J by 4 bases, with 10 bases between them. This CDR3 contains 14 residues. Per germline, CDR1 SNHLY and CDR2 FYNNEI. The CDR3 DNA follows: TGTGCCAGCAGTGAAGAAAGGGGAGGCTATGGCTACACCTTC. This gives the protein CASSEERGGYGYTF.

This clone has a handful of counts. V usage is TRBV29-1 and J usage is TRBJ2-7, with D perhaps TRBD1 (5 bases). CDR1 and CDR2 (germline): SQVTM, ANQGSEA. V was pared by 7 bases and J by 2 bases, with 21 bases between. The CDR3 has 15 residues. The chain's CDR3 is CSAMGPGYRTYEQYF. CDR3 nucleotide sequence: TGCAGCGCCATGGGGCCCGGGTACAGGACCTACGAGCAGTACTTC.

V and J are TRBV12-5 and TRBJ1-5, with D unclear. Between the trimmed V and J ends, which lost 2 bases and 2 bases, there was a span of 16 bases. Germline V gene lookup returns CDR1 LGHNT and CDR2 FRNRAP. This CDR3 has 17 residues. The CDR3 is CASGLSPRGGGNQPQHF. The CDR3 bases are TGTGCTAGTGGTTTGTCCCCCCGGGGAGGTGGCAATCAGCCCCAGCATTTT.

The chain is built from TRBV12-5 and TRBJ2-3; tentatively, D is TRBD1 (6 bases). The CDR3 sequence is 15 residues long. V dropped 1 base and J dropped 0 bases, with 8 bases sitting between them. Germline loops: CDR1 LGHNT, CDR2 FRNRAP. The CDR3 DNA reads TGTGCTAGTGGTTTGGGACAGGTTAGCACAGATACGCAGTATTTT. Encoded protein: CASGLGQVSTDTQYF.

This chain uses TRBV5-6 with TRBJ1-2; D is perhaps TRBD1 (5 bases). This CDR3 is 14 amino acids long. The germline CDR1 and CDR2 sequences are SGHDT and YYEEEE. Trimming cost V 5 bases and J 3 bases, with 14 bases left between them. CDR3 region: CASRRTGGDYGYTF. CDR3 nucleotide sequence: TGTGCCAGCAGACGCACGGGGGGAGACTATGGCTACACCTTC.

The CDR3: CACAGQGNEKLFF. CDR3 DNA: TGTGCCTGCGCGGGACAGGGTAACGAAAAACTGTTTTTT. The chain recombines TRBV30 with TRBJ1-4, with TRBD1 matching 9 bases. The germline gives CDR1 GTSNPN, CDR2 SVGIG (reference sequence). Trimming took 6 bases from V and 8 from J; bases not matched to a gene: 7. CDR3 length equals 13 residues. Full variable domain (remainder filled in from reference TRBV30 and TRBJ1-4): SQTIHQWPATLVQPVGSPLSLECTVEGTSNPNLYWYRQAAGRGLQLLFYSVGIGQISSEVPQNLSASRPQDRQFILSSKKLLLSDSGFYLCACAGQGNEKLFFGSGTQLSVL.

V and J are TRBV7-9 and TRBJ1-2, with D possibly TRBD1 on 5 matching bases. CDR1 and CDR2 from the germline V gene are SEHNR and FQNEAQ (reference sequence). Trimming shortened V by 3 bases and J by 1 base, and 12 bases separated the two germline ends. The length of the CDR3 is 15 residues. CDR3 nucleotide sequence: TGTGCCAGCAGCTTCGGGGGGGGATATAACTATGGCTACACCTTC. This codes for CASSFGGGYNYGYTF.